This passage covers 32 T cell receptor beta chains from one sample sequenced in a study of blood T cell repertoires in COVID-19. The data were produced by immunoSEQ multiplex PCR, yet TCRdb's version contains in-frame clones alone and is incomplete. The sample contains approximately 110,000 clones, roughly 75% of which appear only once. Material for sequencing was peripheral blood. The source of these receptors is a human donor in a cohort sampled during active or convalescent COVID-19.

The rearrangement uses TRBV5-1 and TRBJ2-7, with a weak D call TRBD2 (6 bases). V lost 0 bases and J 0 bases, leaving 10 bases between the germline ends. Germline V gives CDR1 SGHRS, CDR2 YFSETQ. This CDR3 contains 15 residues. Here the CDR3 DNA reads TGCGCCAGCAGCTTGGGTAGCGGAGCCTCCTACGAGCAGTACTTC. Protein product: CASSLGSGASYEQYF.

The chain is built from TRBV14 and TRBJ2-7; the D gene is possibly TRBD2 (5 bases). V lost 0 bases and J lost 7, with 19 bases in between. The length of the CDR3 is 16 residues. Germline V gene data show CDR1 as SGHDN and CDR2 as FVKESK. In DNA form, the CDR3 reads TGTGCCAGCAGCCAAGATAGGCTAGCCCCCCCACGGGAGCAGTACTTC. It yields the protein CASSQDRLAPPREQYF.

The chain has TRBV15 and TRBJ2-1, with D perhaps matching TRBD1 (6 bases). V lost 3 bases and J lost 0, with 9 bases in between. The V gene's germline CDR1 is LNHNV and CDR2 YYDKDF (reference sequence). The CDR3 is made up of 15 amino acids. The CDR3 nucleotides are TGTGCCACCAGCAGGGACAGAGGCTCCTACAATGAGCAGTTCTTC. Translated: CATSRDRGSYNEQFF.

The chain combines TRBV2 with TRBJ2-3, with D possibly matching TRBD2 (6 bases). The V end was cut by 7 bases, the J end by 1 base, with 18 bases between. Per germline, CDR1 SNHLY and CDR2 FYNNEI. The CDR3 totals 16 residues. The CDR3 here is CASIAGPVHRTDTQYF. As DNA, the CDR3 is TGTGCCAGCATTGCGGGACCCGTCCACCGCACAGATACGCAGTATTTT.

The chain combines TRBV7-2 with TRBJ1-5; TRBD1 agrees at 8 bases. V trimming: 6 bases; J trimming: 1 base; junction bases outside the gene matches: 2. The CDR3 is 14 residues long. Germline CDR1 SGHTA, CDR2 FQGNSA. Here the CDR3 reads CASRGTGSNQPQHF. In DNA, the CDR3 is TGTGCCAGCAGGGGGACAGGAAGCAATCAGCCCCAGCATTTT.

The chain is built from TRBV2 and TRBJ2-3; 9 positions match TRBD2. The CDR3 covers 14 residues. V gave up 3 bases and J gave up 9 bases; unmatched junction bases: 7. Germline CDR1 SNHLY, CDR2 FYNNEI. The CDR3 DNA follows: TGTGCCAGCAGTGAGAAGCGGGAGGCTTTGACGCAGTATTTT. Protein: CASSEKREALTQYF.

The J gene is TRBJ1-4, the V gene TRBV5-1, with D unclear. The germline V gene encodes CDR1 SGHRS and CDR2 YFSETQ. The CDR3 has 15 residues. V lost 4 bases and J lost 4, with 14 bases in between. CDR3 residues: CASSAPGLGNEKLFF. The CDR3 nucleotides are TGCGCCAGCAGCGCCCCGGGGTTGGGTAATGAAAAACTGTTTTTT.

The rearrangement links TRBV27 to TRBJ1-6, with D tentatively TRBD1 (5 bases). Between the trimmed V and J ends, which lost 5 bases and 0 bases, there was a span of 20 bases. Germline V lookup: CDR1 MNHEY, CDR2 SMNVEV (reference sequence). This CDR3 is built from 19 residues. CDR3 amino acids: CASSPQGGGVGSYNSPLHF. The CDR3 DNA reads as TGTGCCAGCAGTCCCCAAGGTGGAGGGGTGGGCTCCTATAATTCACCCCTCCACTTT.

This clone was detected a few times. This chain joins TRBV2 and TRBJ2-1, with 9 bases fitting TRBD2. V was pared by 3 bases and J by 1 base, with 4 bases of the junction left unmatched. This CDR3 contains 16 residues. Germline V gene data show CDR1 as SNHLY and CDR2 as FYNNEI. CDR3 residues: CASSDSGSGSYNEQFF. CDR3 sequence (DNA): TGTGCCAGCAGTGATAGCGGGAGTGGATCCTACAATGAGCAGTTCTTC.

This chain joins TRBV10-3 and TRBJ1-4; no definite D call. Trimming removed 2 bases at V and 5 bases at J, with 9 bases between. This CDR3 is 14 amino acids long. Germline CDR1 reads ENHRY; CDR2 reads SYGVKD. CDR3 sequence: CAISEGSSNEKLFF. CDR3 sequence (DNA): TGTGCCATCAGTGAGGGTAGCTCCAATGAAAAACTGTTTTTT.

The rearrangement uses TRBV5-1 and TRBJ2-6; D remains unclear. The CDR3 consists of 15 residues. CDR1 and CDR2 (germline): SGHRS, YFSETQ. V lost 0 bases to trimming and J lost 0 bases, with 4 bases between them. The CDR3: CASSLANSGANVLTF. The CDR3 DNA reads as TGCGCCAGCAGCTTGGCCAACTCTGGGGCCAACGTCCTGACTTTC.

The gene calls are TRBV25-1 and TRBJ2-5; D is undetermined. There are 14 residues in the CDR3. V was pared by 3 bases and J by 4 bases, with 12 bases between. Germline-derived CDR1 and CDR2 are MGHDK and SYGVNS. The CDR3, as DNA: TGTGCCAGCAGTGACCCTAGTCCCGGAGAGACCCAGTACTTC. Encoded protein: CASSDPSPGETQYF.

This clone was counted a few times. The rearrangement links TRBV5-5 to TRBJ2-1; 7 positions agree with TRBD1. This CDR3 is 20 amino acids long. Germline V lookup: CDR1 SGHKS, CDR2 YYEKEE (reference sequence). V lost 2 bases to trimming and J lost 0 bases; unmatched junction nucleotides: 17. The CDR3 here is CASSLGQGVWGASSYNEQFF. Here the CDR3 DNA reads TGTGCCAGCAGCTTAGGTCAGGGGGTGTGGGGAGCGAGCTCCTACAATGAGCAGTTCTTC.

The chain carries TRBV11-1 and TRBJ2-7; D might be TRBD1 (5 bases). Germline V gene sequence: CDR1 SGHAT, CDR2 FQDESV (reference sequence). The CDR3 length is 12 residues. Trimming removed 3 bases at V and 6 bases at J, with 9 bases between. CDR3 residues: CASSFRGAEQYF. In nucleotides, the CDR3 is TGTGCCAGCAGCTTCCGTGGGGCCGAGCAGTACTTC. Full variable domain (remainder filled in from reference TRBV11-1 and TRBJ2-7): EAEVAQSPRYKITEKSQAVAFWCDPISGHATLYWYRQILGQGPELLVQFQDESVVDDSQLPKDRFSAERLKGVDSTLKIQPAELGDSAMYLCASSFRGAEQYFGPGTRLTVT.

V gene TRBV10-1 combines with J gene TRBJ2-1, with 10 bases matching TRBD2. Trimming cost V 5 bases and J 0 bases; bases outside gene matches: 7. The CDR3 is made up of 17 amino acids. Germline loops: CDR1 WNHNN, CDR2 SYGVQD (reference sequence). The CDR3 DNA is TGCGCCAGCAGTTTAGCGGGGGGCATGAGCTCCTACAATGAGCAGTTCTTC. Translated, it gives CASSLAGGMSSYNEQFF.

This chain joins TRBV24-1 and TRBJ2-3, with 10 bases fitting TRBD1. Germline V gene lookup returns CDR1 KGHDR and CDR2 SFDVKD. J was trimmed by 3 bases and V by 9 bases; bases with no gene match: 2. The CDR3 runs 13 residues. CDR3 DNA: TGTGCCACCGACAGGGGGCTAACAGATACGCAGTATTTT. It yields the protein CATDRGLTDTQYF.

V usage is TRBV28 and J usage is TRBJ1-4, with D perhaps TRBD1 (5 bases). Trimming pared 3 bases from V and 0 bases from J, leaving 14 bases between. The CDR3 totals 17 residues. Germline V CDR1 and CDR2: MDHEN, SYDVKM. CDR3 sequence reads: CASSFQGRGATNEKLFF. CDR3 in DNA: TGTGCCAGCAGTTTTCAGGGTAGGGGCGCAACTAATGAAAAACTGTTTTTT.

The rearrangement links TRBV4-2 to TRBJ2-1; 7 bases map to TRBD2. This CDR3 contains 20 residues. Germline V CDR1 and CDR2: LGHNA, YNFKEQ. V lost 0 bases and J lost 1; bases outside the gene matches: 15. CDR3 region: CASSQEQADWAGASYNEQFF. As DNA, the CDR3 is TGTGCCAGCAGCCAAGAGCAGGCCGACTGGGCGGGAGCGTCCTACAATGAGCAGTTCTTC.

CDR3 loop: CASSLERIHTEAFF. CDR3 bases: TGTGCCAGCAGCTTGGAGCGGATTCACACTGAAGCTTTCTTT. J is TRBJ1-1 and V is TRBV5-4; D gene ambiguous. Trimming took off 0 bases at V and 3 bases at J, with 9 bases between the two ends. CDR1 is SGHNT, CDR2 YYREEE, per germline (reference sequence). The CDR3 extends over 14 amino acids. Looking up the rest from reference TRBV5-4 and TRBJ1-1 gives the full variable domain: ETGVTQSPTHLIKTRGQQVTLRCSSQSGHNTVSWYQQALGQGPQFIFQYYREEENGRGNFPPRFSGLQFPNYSSELNVNALELDDSALYLCASSLERIHTEAFFGQGTRLTVV.

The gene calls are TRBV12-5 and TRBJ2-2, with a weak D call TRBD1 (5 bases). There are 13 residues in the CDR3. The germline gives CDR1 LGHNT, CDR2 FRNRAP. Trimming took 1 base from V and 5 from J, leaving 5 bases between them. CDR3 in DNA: TGTGCTAGTGGTTTGGCAGGGACCGGGGAGCTGTTTTTT. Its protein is CASGLAGTGELFF. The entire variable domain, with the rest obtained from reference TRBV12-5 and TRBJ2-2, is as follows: DARVTQTPRHKVTEMGQEVTMRCQPILGHNTVFWYRQTMMQGLELLAYFRNRAPLDDSGMPKDRFSAEMPDATLATLKIQPSEPRDSAVYFCASGLAGTGELFFGEGSRLTVL.

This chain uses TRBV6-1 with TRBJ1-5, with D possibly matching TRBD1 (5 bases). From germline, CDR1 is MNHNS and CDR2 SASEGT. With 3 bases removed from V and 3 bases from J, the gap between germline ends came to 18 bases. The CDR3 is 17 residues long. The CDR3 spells CASSEGPVTGVNQPQHF. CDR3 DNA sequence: TGTGCCAGCAGTGAGGGTCCGGTTACGGGGGTCAATCAGCCCCAGCATTTT.

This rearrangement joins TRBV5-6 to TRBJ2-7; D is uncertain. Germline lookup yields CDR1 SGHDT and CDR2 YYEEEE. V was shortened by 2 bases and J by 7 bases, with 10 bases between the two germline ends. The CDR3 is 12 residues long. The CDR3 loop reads CASSFKRREQYF. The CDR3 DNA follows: TGTGCCAGCAGCTTTAAAAGGAGAGAGCAGTACTTC.

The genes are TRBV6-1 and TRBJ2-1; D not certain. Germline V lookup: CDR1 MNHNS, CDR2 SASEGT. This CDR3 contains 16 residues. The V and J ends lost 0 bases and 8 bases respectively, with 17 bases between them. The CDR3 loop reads CASSEAQLVKSHEQFF. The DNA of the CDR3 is TGTGCCAGCAGTGAAGCGCAGCTAGTCAAGTCGCATGAGCAGTTCTTC.

CDR3 loop: CAISWTGSEQFF. In nucleotides, the CDR3 is TGTGCCATCAGTTGGACAGGGTCCGAGCAGTTCTTC. This sequence joins TRBV10-3 and TRBJ2-1; 8 bases align to TRBD1. V gave up 5 bases and J gave up 10 bases; unmatched junction bases: 4. This CDR3 is built from 12 residues. Looked up from germline, CDR1 is ENHRY and CDR2 is SYGVKD.

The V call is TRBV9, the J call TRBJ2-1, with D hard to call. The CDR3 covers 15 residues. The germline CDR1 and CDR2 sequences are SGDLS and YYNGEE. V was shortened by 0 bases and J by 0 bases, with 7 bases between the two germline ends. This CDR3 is CASSVGWSSYNEQFF. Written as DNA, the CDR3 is TGTGCCAGCAGCGTAGGGTGGAGCTCCTACAATGAGCAGTTCTTC.

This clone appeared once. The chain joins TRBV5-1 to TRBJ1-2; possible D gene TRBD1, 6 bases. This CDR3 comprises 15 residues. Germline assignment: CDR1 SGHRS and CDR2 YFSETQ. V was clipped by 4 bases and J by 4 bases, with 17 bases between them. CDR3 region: CASSQTTGRGYGYTF. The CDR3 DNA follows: TGCGCCAGCAGCCAAACGACAGGAAGGGGCTATGGCTACACCTTC. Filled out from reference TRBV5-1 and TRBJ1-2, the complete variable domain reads KAGVTQTPRYLIKTRGQQVTLSCSPISGHRSVSWYQQTPGQGLQFLFEYFSETQRNKGNFPGRFSGRQFSNSRSEMNVSTLELGDSALYLCASSQTTGRGYGYTFGSGTRLTVV.

Here the CDR3 reads CSVEWASSGYEQYF. The DNA of the CDR3 is TGCAGCGTTGAATGGGCTAGCTCTGGCTACGAGCAGTACTTC. The chain links TRBV29-1 to TRBJ2-7; tentative D call: TRBD2 (5 bases). The CDR3 extends over 14 amino acids. The V gene's germline CDR1 is SQVTM and CDR2 ANQGSEA. The V and J ends lost 2 bases and 3 bases respectively, with 14 bases between them.

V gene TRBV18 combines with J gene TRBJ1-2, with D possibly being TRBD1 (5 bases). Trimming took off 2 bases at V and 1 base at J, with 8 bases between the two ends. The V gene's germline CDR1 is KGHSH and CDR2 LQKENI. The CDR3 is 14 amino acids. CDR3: CASSPSQGNYGYTF. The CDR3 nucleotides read TGTGCCAGCTCACCAAGTCAGGGTAACTATGGCTACACCTTC.

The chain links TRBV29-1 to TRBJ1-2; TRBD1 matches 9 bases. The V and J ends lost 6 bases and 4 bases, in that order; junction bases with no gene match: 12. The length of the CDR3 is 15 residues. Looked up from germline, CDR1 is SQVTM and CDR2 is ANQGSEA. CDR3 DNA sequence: TGCAGCGTCGCCGATGACAGGGGGGTTTTCTATGGCTACACCTTC. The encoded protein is CSVADDRGVFYGYTF. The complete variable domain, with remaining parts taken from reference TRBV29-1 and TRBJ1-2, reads SAVISQKPSRDICQRGTSLTIQCQVDSQVTMMFWYRQQPGQSLTLIATANQGSEATYESGFVIDKFPISRPNLTFSTLTVSNMSPEDSSIYLCSVADDRGVFYGYTFGSGTRLTVV.

CDR3 DNA: TGTGCCAGCAGCTCCCGCGGGAGAACCTACAATGAGCAGTTCTTC. Translation: CASSSRGRTYNEQFF. The V and J genes are TRBV7-2 and TRBJ2-1, with 7 nucleotides matching TRBD2. The germline gives CDR1 SGHTA, CDR2 FQGNSA. CDR3 length equals 15 residues. Losses at the gene ends were 4 bases for V and 2 bases for J; bases not matched to a gene: 5.

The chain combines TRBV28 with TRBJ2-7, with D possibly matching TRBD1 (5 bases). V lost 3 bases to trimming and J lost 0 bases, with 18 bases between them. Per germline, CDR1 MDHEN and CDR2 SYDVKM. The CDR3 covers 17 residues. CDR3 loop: CASSLGRAYESSYEQYF. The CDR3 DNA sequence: TGTGCCAGCAGTTTGGGCAGGGCTTATGAGAGCTCCTACGAGCAGTACTTC.

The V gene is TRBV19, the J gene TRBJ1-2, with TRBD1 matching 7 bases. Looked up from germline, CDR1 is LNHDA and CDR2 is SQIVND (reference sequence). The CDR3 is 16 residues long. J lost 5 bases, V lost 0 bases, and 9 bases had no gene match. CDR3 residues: CASSIEYPGQVYGYTF. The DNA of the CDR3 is TGTGCCAGTAGTATAGAGTACCCCGGACAGGTATATGGCTACACCTTC.